One TCR beta chain is described in this entry. The data derive from a study of blood T cell repertoires in COVID-19. Study background: From the United States, Italy and Spain came samples of acute and convalescent COVID-19.

Authors' data handling: For nucleated cells, counts were estimated from reference gene primer amplification. Using immunoSEQ multiplex PCR, the repertoire was profiled, and TCRdb retains in-frame clones only, with some absent. The DNA was the basis for D and trimming; V, J and clone size are from that table. The data contain 88,000 or so clones, approximately 89% of them singletons. The CDR3 runs 14 residues. With V trimmed by 0 bases and J by 9 bases, 4 bases remained unmatched. Germline V CDR1 and CDR2: MNHEY, SVGAGI. The sample comprised peripheral blood. The sequence was collected from a man aged 50-60 years with acute or convalescent COVID-19. This chain links TRBV6-5 with TRBJ2-1, with TRBD1 matching 8 bases. The chain's CDR3 is CASSYSPQGVEQFF. In nucleotides, the CDR3 is TGTGCCAGCAGTTACTCCCCACAGGGGGTTGAGCAGTTCTTC.